The 5 T cell receptor beta chains listed next were all sequenced from one sample in a study of T cell clonality in common variable immunodeficiency. The data were produced by immunoSEQ multiplex PCR, yet TCRdb's version contains in-frame clones alone and is incomplete. There are about 81,000 clones in the sample, none observed a single time. The sequenced sample was peripheral blood mononuclear cells. Receptors originate from a person between 18 and 75 years old in good health.

This clone has at least ten counts. The read ends 3 residues early relative to the CDR3; the germline J gene fills the gap. V is TRBV19 and J is TRBJ2-5, with 8 bases lining up with TRBD1. Germline V lookup: CDR1 LNHDA, CDR2 SQIVND (reference sequence). The CDR3 spans 17 residues. Losses at the gene ends were 0 bases for V and 0 bases for J; bases not matched to a gene: 6. The chain's CDR3 is CASSIDQQGVNQETQYF. CDR3 DNA (partial): TGTGCCAGTAGTATAGATCAACAGGGGGTTAACCAAGAGACC. Full variable domain (missing parts from reference TRBV19 and TRBJ2-5): DGGITQSPKYLFRKEGQNVTLSCEQNLNHDAMYWYRQDPGQGLRLIYYSQIVNDFQKGDIAEGYSVSREKKESFPLTVTSAQKNPTAFYLCASSIDQQGVNQETQYFGPGTRLLVL.

This clone was found many times. The read ends 3 residues before the CDR3 terminus; that terminus is restored from the germline J gene. The chain has TRBV13 and TRBJ1-1, with TRBD1 matching 8 bases. The V and J ends lost 5 bases and 6 bases, in that order; junction bases with no gene match: 11. The CDR3 loop spans 15 amino acids. Per the germline V gene, CDR1 is PRHDT and CDR2 is FYEKMQ (reference sequence). The CDR3 sequence is CASSPSLDRVPEAFF. The CDR3 bases that were read are TGTGCCAGCAGCCCTAGCCTGGACAGGGTCCCTGAA.

This clone came up many times. Read sequence stops 3 residues before the CDR3 end, and the germline J gene provides the missing end. V and J are TRBV6-1 and TRBJ2-5; 7 bases fit TRBD1. Germline assignment: CDR1 MNHNS and CDR2 SASEGT. The V and J ends lost 4 bases and 2 bases, in that order; junction bases with no gene match: 7. The CDR3 length is 15 residues. CDR3 region: CASSARTGLQETQYF. Partial CDR3 DNA: TGTGCCAGCAGTGCCCGGACAGGATTACAAGAGACC.

Ten or more counts support this clone. Sequencing ends 3 residues short of the CDR3 end; the germline J gene provides the rest. V and J are TRBV19 and TRBJ2-7; TRBD2 matches 10 bases. The J segment lost 0 bases and the V segment lost 3 bases, leaving 2 bases of the junction unmatched. Germline-derived CDR1 and CDR2 are LNHDA and SQIVND (reference sequence). The CDR3 spans 15 residues. CDR3 residues: CASSIGLAVSYEQYF. CDR3 DNA (partial): TGTGCCAGTAGTATCGGACTAGCGGTCTCCTACGAG.

This clone was found many times. The read gets to within 3 residues of the CDR3 end, and the germline J gene fills in the rest. The rearrangement uses TRBV7-9 and TRBJ2-5; D possibly corresponds to TRBD1 (6 bases). V was shortened by 7 bases and J by 4 bases, with 13 bases between the two germline ends. This CDR3 comprises 13 residues. CDR1 and CDR2 from the germline V gene are SEHNR and FQNEAQ (reference sequence). The CDR3 reads CASTVIGGETQYF. The sequenced part of the CDR3 DNA is TGTGCCAGCACCGTTATAGGGGGAGAGACC.